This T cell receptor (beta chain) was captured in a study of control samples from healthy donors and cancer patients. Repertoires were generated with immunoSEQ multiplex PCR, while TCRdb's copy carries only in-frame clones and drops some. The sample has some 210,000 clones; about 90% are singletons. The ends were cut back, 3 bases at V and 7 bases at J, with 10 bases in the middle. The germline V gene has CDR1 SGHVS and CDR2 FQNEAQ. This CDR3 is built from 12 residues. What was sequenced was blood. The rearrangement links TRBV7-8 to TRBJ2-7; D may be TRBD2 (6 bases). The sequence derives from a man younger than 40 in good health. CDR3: CASSLLGGEQYF. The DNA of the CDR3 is TGTGCCAGCAGCTTGCTTGGGGGGGAGCAGTACTTC.